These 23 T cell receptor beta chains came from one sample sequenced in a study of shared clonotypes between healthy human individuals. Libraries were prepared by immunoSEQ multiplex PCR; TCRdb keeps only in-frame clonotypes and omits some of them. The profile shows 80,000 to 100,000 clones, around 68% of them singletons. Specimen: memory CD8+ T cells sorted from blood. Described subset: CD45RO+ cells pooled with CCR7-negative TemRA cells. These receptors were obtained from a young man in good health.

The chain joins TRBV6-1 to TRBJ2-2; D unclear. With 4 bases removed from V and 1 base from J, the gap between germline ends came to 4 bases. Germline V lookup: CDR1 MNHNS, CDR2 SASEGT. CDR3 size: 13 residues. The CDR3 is CASSARNTGELFF. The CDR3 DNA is TGTGCCAGCAGTGCCCGGAACACCGGGGAGCTGTTTTTT.

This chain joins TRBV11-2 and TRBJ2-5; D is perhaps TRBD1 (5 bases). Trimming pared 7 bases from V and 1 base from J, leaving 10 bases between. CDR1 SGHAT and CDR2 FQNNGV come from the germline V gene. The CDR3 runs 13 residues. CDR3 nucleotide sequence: TGTGCCAGCACCTGGGGCGGCCAAGAGACCCAGTACTTC. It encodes CASTWGGQETQYF.

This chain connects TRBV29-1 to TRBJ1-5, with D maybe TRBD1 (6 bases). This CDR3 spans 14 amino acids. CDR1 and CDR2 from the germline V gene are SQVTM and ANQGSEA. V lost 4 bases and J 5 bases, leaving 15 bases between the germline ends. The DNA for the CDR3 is TGCAGCGTTGGAGGGGGAGTGGGGGATCAGCCCCAGCATTTT. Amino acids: CSVGGGVGDQPQHF.

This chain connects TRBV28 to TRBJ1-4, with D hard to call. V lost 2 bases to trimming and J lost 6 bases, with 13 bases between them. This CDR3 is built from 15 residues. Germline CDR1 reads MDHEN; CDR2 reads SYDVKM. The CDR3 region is CASSLVARADEKLFF. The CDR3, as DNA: TGTGCCAGCAGTTTAGTGGCAAGGGCGGATGAAAAACTGTTTTTT.

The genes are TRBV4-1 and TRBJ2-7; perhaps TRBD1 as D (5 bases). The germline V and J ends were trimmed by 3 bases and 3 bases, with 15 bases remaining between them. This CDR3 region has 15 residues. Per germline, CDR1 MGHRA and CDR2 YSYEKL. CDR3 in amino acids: CASSHTTALNYEQYF. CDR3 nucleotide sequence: TGCGCCAGCAGCCATACGACAGCCCTTAACTACGAGCAGTACTTC.

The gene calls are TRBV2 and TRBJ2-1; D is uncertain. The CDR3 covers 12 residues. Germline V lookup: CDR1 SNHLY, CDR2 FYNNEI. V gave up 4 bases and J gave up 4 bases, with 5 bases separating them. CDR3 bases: TGTGCCAGCAGTGGTCCTTACAATGAGCAGTTCTTC. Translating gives CASSGPYNEQFF.

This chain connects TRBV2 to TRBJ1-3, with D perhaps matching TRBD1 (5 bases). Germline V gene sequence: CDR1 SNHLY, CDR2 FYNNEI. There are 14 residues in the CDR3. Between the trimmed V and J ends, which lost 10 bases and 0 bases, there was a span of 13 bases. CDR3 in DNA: TGTGCCATCCAGACAGCCAGCTCTGGAAACACCATATATTTT. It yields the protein CAIQTASSGNTIYF.

CDR3 sequence (DNA): TGTGCCAGCAGTGACGGCGGGCCGGTGAGTCAGCCCCAGCATTTT. This gives the protein CASSDGGPVSQPQHF. The chain uses TRBV6-1 and TRBJ1-5, with D unresolved. Germline V CDR1 and CDR2: MNHNS, SASEGT. CDR3 length equals 15 residues. V was shortened by 3 bases and J by 6 bases, with 15 bases between the two germline ends.

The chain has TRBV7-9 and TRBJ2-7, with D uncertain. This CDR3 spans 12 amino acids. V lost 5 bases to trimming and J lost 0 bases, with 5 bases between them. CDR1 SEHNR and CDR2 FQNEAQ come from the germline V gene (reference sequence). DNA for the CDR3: TGTGCCAGCAGCCCCGGCTCCTACGAGCAGTACTTC. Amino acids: CASSPGSYEQYF.

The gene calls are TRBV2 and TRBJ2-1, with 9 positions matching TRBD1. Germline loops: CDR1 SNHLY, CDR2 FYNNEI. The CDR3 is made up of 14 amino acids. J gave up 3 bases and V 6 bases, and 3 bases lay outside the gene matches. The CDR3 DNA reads TGTGCCAGCAGGGCGACAGGGGGCTACAATGAGCAGTTCTTC. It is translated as CASRATGGYNEQFF.

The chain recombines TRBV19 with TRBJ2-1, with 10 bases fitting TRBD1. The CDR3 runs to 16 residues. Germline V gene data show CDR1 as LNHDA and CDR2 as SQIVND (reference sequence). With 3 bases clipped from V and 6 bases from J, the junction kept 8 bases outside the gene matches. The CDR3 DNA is TGTGCCAGTAGTATTTCCGGGACAGGGGTCGGCAATGAGCAGTTCTTC. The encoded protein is CASSISGTGVGNEQFF.

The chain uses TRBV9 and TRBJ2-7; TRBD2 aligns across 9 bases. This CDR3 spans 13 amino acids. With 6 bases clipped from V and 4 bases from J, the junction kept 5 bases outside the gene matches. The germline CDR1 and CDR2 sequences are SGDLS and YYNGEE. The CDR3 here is CASNPAGGYEQYF. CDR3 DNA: TGTGCCAGCAATCCTGCGGGAGGGTACGAGCAGTACTTC.

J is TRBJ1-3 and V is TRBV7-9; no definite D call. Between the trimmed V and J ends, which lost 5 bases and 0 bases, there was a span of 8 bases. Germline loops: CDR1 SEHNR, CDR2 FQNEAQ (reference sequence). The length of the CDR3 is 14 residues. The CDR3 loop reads CASSQAGSGNTIYF. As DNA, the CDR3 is TGTGCCAGCAGCCAGGCAGGCTCTGGAAACACCATATATTTT.

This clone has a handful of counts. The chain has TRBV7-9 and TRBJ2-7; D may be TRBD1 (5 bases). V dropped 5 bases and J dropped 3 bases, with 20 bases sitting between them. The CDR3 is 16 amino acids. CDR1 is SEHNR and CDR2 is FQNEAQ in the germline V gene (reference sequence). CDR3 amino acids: CASSVGGARISYEQYF. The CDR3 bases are TGTGCCAGCAGCGTAGGTGGGGCCCGTATAAGCTACGAGCAGTACTTC. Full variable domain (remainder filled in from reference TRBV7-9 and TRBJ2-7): DTGVSQNPRHKITKRGQNVTFRCDPISEHNRLYWYRQTLGQGPEFLTYFQNEAQLEKSRLLSDRFSAERPKGSFSTLEIQRTEQGDSAMYLCASSVGGARISYEQYFGPGTRLTVT.

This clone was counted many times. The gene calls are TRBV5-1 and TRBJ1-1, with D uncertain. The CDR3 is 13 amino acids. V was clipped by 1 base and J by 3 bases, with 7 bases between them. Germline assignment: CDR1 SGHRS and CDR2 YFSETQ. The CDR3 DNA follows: TGCGCCAGCAGCTTGAGAGAGGACACTGAAGCTTTCTTT. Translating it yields CASSLREDTEAFF.

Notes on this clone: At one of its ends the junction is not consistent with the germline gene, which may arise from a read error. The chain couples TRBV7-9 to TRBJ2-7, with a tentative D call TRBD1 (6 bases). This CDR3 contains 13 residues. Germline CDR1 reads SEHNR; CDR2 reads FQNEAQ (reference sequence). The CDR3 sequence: CASSQQTGYEQYF. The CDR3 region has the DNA TGTGCTAGCAGCCAACAGACAGGTTACGAGCAGTACTTC.

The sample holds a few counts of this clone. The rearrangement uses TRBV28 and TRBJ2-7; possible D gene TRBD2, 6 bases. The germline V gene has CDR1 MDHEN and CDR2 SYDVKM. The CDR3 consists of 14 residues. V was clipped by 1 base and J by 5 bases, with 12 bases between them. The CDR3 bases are TGTGCCAGCAGTTTATCCGAGGGGAGGCACGAGCAGTACTTC. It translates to CASSLSEGRHEQYF. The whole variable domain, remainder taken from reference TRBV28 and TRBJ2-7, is DVKVTQSSRYLVKRTGEKVFLECVQDMDHENMFWYRQDPGLGLRLIYFSYDVKMKEKGDIPEGYSVSREKKERFSLILESASTNQTSMYLCASSLSEGRHEQYFGPGTRLTVT.

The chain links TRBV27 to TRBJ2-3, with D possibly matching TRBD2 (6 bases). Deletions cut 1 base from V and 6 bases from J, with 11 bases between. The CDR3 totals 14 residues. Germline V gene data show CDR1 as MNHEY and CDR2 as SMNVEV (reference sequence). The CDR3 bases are TGTGCCAGCAGTTTATTCGGGAGTGTCGATACGCAGTATTTT. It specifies CASSLFGSVDTQYF.

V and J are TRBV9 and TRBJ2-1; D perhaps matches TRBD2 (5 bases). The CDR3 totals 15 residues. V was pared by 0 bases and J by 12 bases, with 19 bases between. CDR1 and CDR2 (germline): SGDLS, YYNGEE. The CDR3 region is CASSVDGLASKGQFF. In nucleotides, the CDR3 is TGTGCCAGCAGCGTAGATGGACTGGCCTCCAAGGGGCAGTTCTTC.

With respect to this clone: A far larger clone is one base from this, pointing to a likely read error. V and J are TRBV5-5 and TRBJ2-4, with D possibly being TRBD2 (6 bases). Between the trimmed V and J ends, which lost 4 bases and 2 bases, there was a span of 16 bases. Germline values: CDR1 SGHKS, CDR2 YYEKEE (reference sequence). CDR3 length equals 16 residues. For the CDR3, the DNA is TGTGCCAGCAGCCTTCCGGGACTGAAATCCAAAAACATTCAGTACTTC. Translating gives CASSLPGLKSKNIQYF.

CDR3 in DNA: TGTGCCAGCAGTCATCCGGGACAGGGGTTGGAGACCCAGTACTTC. Encoded protein: CASSHPGQGLETQYF. The rearrangement uses TRBV5-3 and TRBJ2-5, with 10 nucleotides matching TRBD1. TRBV5-3 is assigned to the ORF class and has an uncertain function. V lost 8 bases and J lost 5; bases outside the gene matches: 12. The CDR3 runs 15 residues.

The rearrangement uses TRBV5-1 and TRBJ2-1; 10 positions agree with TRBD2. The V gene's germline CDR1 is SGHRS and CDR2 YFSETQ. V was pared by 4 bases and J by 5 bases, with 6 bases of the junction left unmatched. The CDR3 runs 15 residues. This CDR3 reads CASSPIAGGHNEQFF. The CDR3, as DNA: TGCGCCAGCAGCCCTATAGCGGGAGGTCACAATGAGCAGTTCTTC.

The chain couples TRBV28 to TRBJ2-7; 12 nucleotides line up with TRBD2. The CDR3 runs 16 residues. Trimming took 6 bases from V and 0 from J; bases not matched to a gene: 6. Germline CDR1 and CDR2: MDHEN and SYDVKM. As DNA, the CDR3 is TGTGCCAGCAGCGAAACTAGCGGGGGGAGCTCCTACGAGCAGTACTTC. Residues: CASSETSGGSSYEQYF.